The 18 T cell receptor beta chains presented below share a single source sample, sequenced in a study of metastatic and nonmetastatic thyroid tumors. TCRdb re-called clones via MiXCR from the PCR reads. The data show 20,000 to 25,000 clones, 15% to 19% seen once. Among the patients, none had received any treatment before thyroid surgery. Sequencing was done on a sample of blood. The receptors originated from a female donor with papillary thyroid cancer or a benign thyroid nodule (not recorded which). Some clones in this sample may be carry-over from other donors' samples.

In this sample, this clone is medium-sized. The CDR3 nucleotides are TGTGCCAGTAACCGGGAACTCAATCAGCCCCAGCATTTT. Its protein is CASNRELNQPQHF. The chain employs TRBV19 and TRBJ1-5; D gene uncertain. The CDR3 loop spans 13 amino acids. V lost 7 bases and J lost 3, with 10 bases in between. CDR1 and CDR2 from the germline V gene are LNHDA and SQIVND (reference sequence). Together with reference TRBV19 and TRBJ1-5, the CDR3 gives the full variable domain: DGGITQSPKYLFRKEGQNVTLSCEQNLNHDAMYWYRQDPGQGLRLIYYSQIVNDFQKGDIAEGYSVSREKKESFPLTVTSAQKNPTAFYLCASNRELNQPQHFGDGTRLSIL.

The sample holds many counts of this clone. The chain joins TRBV6-1 to TRBJ2-3; unclear D gene. The germline CDR1 and CDR2 sequences are MNHNS and SASEGT. The CDR3 loop spans 12 amino acids. The ends were cut back, 6 bases at V and 4 bases at J, with 8 bases in the middle. Written as DNA, the CDR3 is TGTGCCAGCAGAGGATCTGCAGATACGCAGTATTTT. Its translation: CASRGSADTQYF.

The chain is built from TRBV4-1 and TRBJ1-3; D gene ambiguous. Trimming cost V 0 bases and J 0 bases, with 9 bases left between them. Germline V gene lookup returns CDR1 MGHRA and CDR2 YSYEKL. This CDR3 is built from 16 residues. CDR3 DNA sequence: TGCGCCAGCAGCCAAGATAACTTCCACTCTGGAAACACCATATATTTT. Translating gives CASSQDNFHSGNTIYF.

This clone came up a few times. The chain combines TRBV29-1 with TRBJ1-2; D unresolved. CDR3 length: 13 residues. The germline V and J ends were trimmed by 5 bases and 7 bases, with 17 bases remaining between them. Germline V gives CDR1 SQVTM, CDR2 ANQGSEA. This CDR3 is CSVRVRSVGGYTF. The CDR3 bases are TGCAGCGTTCGTGTACGCTCCGTGGGTGGCTACACCTTC.

This clone was seen only a few times. This chain joins TRBV6-5 and TRBJ2-1; 13 nucleotides line up with TRBD2. Germline values: CDR1 MNHEY, CDR2 SVGAGI. This CDR3 contains 15 residues. V lost 4 bases, J lost 9 bases, and 6 bases stayed unmatched. The CDR3, as DNA: TGTGCCAGCAGTTCAGGACTAGCGGGAGCGGGTGAGCAGTTCTTC. It encodes CASSSGLAGAGEQFF.

Ten or more counts support this clone. J is TRBJ2-5 and V is TRBV11-3; D is possibly TRBD2 (5 bases). V was cut by 3 bases and J by 4 bases, with 9 bases left in between. Germline CDR1 and CDR2: SGHNT and YENEEA. The CDR3 spans 13 residues. This chain's CDR3 is CASSFHGGETQYF. CDR3 bases: TGTGCCAGCAGCTTTCATGGAGGAGAGACCCAGTACTTC.

By frequency in the sample, this clone is medium-sized. The chain joins TRBV28 to TRBJ1-1; 9 positions agree with TRBD1. The CDR3 length is 14 residues. With 6 bases clipped from V and 2 bases from J, the junction kept 4 bases outside the gene matches. Per the germline V gene, CDR1 is MDHEN and CDR2 is SYDVKM. CDR3 nucleotides: TGTGCCAGCAGCCAACAGGGGGCAAACACTGAAGCTTTCTTT. Translating gives CASSQQGANTEAFF.

This clone counts as medium-sized (0.01 to 0.1%). The V gene is TRBV19, the J gene TRBJ1-5; the D gene is possibly TRBD1 (6 bases). CDR3 length: 15 amino acids. Germline V gene lookup returns CDR1 LNHDA and CDR2 SQIVND (reference sequence). The V end was cut by 1 base, the J end by 5 bases, with 12 bases between. The chain's CDR3 is CASSIATGEDQPQHF. The CDR3 nucleotides read TGTGCCAGTAGTATAGCGACAGGCGAGGATCAGCCCCAGCATTTT.

This clone was counted many times. The J gene is TRBJ2-5, the V gene TRBV20-1; 9 nucleotides align to TRBD2. Germline-derived CDR1 and CDR2 are DFQATT and SNEGSKA (reference sequence). The CDR3 is made up of 16 amino acids. V lost 0 bases and J lost 3; bases outside the gene matches: 8. The CDR3 spells CSARDLRGGGEETQYF. For the CDR3, the DNA is TGCAGTGCTAGAGATTTGCGGGGGGGAGGCGAAGAGACCCAGTACTTC.

This clone is medium-sized within its sample. The chain is built from TRBV19 and TRBJ1-5; a possible D gene is TRBD1 (5 bases). In germline, CDR1 is LNHDA, CDR2 SQIVND (reference sequence). Trimming stripped 3 bases from V and 7 bases from J, with 13 bases between. CDR3 size: 14 residues. The CDR3: CASSMRQGSQPQHF. The CDR3 DNA reads as TGTGCCAGTAGTATGAGGCAGGGCAGCCAGCCCCAGCATTTT. Full variable domain (missing parts from reference TRBV19 and TRBJ1-5): DGGITQSPKYLFRKEGQNVTLSCEQNLNHDAMYWYRQDPGQGLRLIYYSQIVNDFQKGDIAEGYSVSREKKESFPLTVTSAQKNPTAFYLCASSMRQGSQPQHFGDGTRLSIL.

This clone was picked up many times. The chain links TRBV20-1 to TRBJ2-2; D is undetermined. The CDR3 consists of 14 residues. CDR1 is DFQATT and CDR2 is SNEGSKA in the germline V gene (reference sequence). V was pared by 3 bases and J by 7 bases, with 15 bases between. The CDR3 DNA follows: TGCAGTGCTAGTAAAACACAGACTGGCGGGGAGCTGTTTTTT. It yields the protein CSASKTQTGGELFF.

In its sample, this clone was seen a few times. The gene calls are TRBV18 and TRBJ2-1; D is possibly TRBD2 (6 bases). With 5 bases removed from V and 4 bases from J, the gap between germline ends came to 12 bases. In germline, CDR1 is KGHSH, CDR2 LQKENI. This CDR3 region has 14 residues. The CDR3 DNA is TGTGCCAGCTCATCAACTAGCCAATACAATGAGCAGTTCTTC. Protein: CASSSTSQYNEQFF.

Many counts were recorded for this clone. V usage is TRBV20-1 and J usage is TRBJ2-1, with a possible D match to TRBD2 (6 bases). CDR1 DFQATT and CDR2 SNEGSKA come from the germline V gene (reference sequence). The germline V and J ends were trimmed by 0 bases and 4 bases, with 19 bases remaining between them. There are 17 residues in the CDR3. CDR3 coding DNA: TGCAGTGCTAGAGATCCGGTCCGTAGCGGAGAATACAATGAGCAGTTCTTC. Translating it yields CSARDPVRSGEYNEQFF.

This rearrangement joins TRBV18 to TRBJ2-3; D is perhaps TRBD2 (6 bases). V was trimmed by 4 bases and J by 5 bases, leaving 10 bases between them. The CDR3 contains 13 residues. The germline V gene has CDR1 KGHSH and CDR2 LQKENI. Written as DNA, the CDR3 is TGTGCCAGCTCACTGCCGGGAGAAGATACGCAGTATTTT. Encoded protein: CASSLPGEDTQYF.

This clone was picked up many times. The CDR3 DNA is TGCAGTGCTCCAAGGGGGTCCCGGGACACTGAAGCTTTCTTT. Translated: CSAPRGSRDTEAFF. The V call is TRBV20-1, the J call TRBJ1-1; the D gene is possibly TRBD1 (6 bases). Trimming removed 5 bases from V and 3 bases from J, with 16 bases in between. The CDR3 sequence is 14 residues long. Per the germline V gene, CDR1 is DFQATT and CDR2 is SNEGSKA (reference sequence).

This clone appeared many times. The chain recombines TRBV14 with TRBJ2-5, with 11 bases identical to TRBD2. Germline CDR1 is SGHDN and CDR2 is FVKESK. This CDR3 has 17 residues. Trimming at V came to 3 bases and at J to 5 bases, leaving 11 bases not matched to a gene. Here the CDR3 DNA reads TGTGCCAGCAGCCAGACGACTAGCGGGGTCCCCCAGGAGACCCAGTACTTC. Its protein is CASSQTTSGVPQETQYF.

This clone is deemed medium-sized. This chain joins TRBV6-1 and TRBJ2-1, with TRBD1 as a possible D gene (5 bases). The germline V gene encodes CDR1 MNHNS and CDR2 SASEGT. CDR3 length equals 13 residues. V was trimmed by 7 bases and J by 7 bases, leaving 14 bases between them. CDR3 loop: CASTRGPGNEQFF. CDR3 DNA sequence: TGTGCCAGCACTAGGGGCCCCGGGAATGAGCAGTTCTTC.

This clone showed up many times. The V call is TRBV30, the J call TRBJ2-5; possible D gene TRBD1, 5 bases. The CDR3 covers 10 residues. Trimming removed 5 bases from V and 5 bases from J, with 6 bases in between. Germline V gives CDR1 GTSNPN, CDR2 SVGIG (reference sequence). The DNA of the CDR3 is TGTGCCTGGGGACACGAGACCCAGTACTTC. Protein product: CAWGHETQYF.